The following is a T cell receptor (beta chain) sequence with its context. The antigen is unknown. Here immunoSEQ multiplex PCR was the method, and the copy in TCRdb shows in-frame clones only, minus some. The sample contains roughly 12,000 clones, roughly 77% of which appear only once. The sample comes from a study of OX40 agonist ivuxolimab in advanced cancers. Study-wide findings and caveats: Averaged across samples, CD8+ T cells carried more expanded clones than CD4+ did. At 0.1 to 3.0 mg/kg, CD4+ and CD8+ blood T cells expanded clonally by week 6.

The CDR3 is made up of 17 amino acids. The V gene's germline CDR1 is SGDLS and CDR2 YYNGEE. J lost 1 base, V lost 3 bases, and 4 bases had no gene match. The specimen was CD4+ or CD8+ T cells sorted from blood, collected in a trial of the OX40 agonist ivuxolimab. The TCR originated in an adult with an advanced solid tumor such as melanoma, head and neck, liver or kidney cancer. This sequence joins TRBV9 and TRBJ2-3; 14 positions match TRBD2. The CDR3 DNA reads TGTGCCAGCAGCGGGGGACTAGCGGGGGATCGCACAGATACGCAGTATTTT. Translating gives CASSGGLAGDRTDTQYF.